The text below deals with one TCR beta chain. The antigen is undetermined. These data belong to a study of cytomegalovirus exposure and HLA in healthy donors. It was with 60 Vbeta and 13 Jbeta primers that the PCR ran. TCRdb's copy holds only in-frame clones and misses some; the assay was immunoSEQ multiplex PCR. The sample consists of 100,000 to 150,000 clones, over 75% of them appearing once. Germline lookup yields CDR1 MNHEY and CDR2 SMNVEV (reference sequence). V was clipped by 0 bases and J by 2 bases; unmatched bases: 10. The CDR3 is 18 residues long. Study conclusions and caveats: One later analysis reportedly identified an Asian-associated ancestry cluster that showed fewer N-insertions than the approximately 710-donor mean. Listed as cytomegalovirus-associated were over 150 TCR beta chains. Later analysis identified around 15,000 TCR beta sequences associated with HLA alleles, using a false discovery rate threshold of 0.05.

This rearrangement joins TRBV27 to TRBJ2-7; 10 positions match TRBD2. The sample consisted of PBMCs. This TCR was sampled from a woman aged 40 to 50 in good health and CMV-seropositive. CDR3 amino acids: CASSLSGLAGVGTYEQYF. Written as DNA, the CDR3 is TGTGCCAGCAGTTTATCCGGCCTAGCGGGAGTGGGGACCTACGAGCAGTACTTC.